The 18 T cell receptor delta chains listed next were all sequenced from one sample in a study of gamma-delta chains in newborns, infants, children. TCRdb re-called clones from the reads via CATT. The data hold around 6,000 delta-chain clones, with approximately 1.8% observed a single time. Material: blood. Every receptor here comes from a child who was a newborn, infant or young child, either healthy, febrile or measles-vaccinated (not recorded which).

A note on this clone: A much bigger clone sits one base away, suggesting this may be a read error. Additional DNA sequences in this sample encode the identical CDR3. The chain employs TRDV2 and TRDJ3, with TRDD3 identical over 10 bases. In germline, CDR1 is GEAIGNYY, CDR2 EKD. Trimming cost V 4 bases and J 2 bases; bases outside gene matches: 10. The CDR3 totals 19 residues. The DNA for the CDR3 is TGTGCCTGTGATCGTACTGGGGGATTTCCTACCTGGGACACCCGACAGATGTTTTTC. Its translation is CACDRTGGFPTWDTRQMFF.

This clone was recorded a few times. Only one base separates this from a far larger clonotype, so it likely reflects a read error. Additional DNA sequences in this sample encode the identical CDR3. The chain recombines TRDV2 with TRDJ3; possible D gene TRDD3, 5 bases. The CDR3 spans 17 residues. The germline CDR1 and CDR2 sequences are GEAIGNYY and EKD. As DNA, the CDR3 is TGTGCCTGTGACACCGCTGGGAGCTCCTGGGACACCCGGCAGATGTTTTTC. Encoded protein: CACDTAGSSWDTRQMFF.

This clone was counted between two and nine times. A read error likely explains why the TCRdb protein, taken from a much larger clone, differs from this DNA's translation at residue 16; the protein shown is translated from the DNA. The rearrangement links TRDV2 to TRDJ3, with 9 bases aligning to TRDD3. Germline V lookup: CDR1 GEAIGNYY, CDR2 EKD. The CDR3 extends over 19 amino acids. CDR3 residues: CACDTWGIGRSWDTRRMFF. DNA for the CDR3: TGTGCCTGTGACACCTGGGGGATAGGACGCTCCTGGGACACCCGACGGATGTTTTTC.

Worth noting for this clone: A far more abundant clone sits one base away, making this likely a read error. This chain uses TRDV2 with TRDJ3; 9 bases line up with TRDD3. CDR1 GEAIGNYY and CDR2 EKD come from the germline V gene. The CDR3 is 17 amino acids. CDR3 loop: CACDYWGSSWGTRQMFF. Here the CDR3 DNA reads TGTGCCTGTGACTACTGGGGGAGCTCCTGGGGCACCCGACAGATGTTTTTC.

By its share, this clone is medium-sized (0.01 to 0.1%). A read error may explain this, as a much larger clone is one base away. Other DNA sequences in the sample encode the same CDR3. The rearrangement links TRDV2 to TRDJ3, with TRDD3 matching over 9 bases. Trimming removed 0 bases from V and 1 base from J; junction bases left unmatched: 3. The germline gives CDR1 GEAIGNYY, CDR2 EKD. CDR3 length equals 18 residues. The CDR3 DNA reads TGTGCCTGTGACACCGTACTGGGGGAATCCTGGGACACCCGACAGATGTTTTTC. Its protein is CACDTVLGESWDTRQMFF.

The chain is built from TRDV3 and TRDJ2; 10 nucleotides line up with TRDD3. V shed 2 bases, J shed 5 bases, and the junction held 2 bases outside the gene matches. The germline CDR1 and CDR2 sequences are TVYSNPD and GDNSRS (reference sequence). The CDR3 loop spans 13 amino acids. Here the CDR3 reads CAFVLGDTAQLFF. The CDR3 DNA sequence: TGTGCCTTTGTACTGGGGGATACAGCACAACTCTTCTTT.

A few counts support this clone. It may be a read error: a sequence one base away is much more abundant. The CDR3 sequence: CACDTSGTGGYGRPARLFF. CDR3 coding DNA: TGTGCCTGTGACACGAGTGGTACTGGGGGATACGGGAGGCCAGCACGACTCTTCTTT. The J gene is TRDJ2, the V gene TRDV2, with TRDD3 matching over 13 bases. From germline, CDR1 is GEAIGNYY and CDR2 EKD. This CDR3 comprises 19 residues.

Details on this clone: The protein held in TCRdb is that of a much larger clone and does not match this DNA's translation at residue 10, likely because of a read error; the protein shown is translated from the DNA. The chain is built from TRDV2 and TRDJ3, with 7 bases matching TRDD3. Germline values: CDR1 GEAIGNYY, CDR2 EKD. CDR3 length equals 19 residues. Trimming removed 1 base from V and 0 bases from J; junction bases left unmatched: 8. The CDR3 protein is CACDTFGGPISWDTRQMFF. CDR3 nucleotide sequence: TGTGCCTGTGACACTTTTGGGGGACCAATCTCCTGGGACACCCGACAGATGTTTTTC.

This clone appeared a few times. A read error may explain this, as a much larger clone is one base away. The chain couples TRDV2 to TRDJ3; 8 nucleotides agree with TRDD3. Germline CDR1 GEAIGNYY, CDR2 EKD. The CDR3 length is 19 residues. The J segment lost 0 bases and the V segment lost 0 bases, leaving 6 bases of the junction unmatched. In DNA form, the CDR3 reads TGTGCCTGTGACACCGTACTGGGGGTGATCTCCTGGGACACCCGACAGATGTTTTTC. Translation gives CACDTVLGVISWDTRQMFF.

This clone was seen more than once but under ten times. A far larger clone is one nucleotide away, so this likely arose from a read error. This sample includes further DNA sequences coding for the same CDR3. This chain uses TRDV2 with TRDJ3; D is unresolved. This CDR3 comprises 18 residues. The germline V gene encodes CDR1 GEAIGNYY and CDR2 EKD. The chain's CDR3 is CACDTGTYLSWDTRQMFF. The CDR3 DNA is TGTGCCTGCGACACCGGTACTTACCTCTCCTGGGACACCCGACAGATGTTTTTC.

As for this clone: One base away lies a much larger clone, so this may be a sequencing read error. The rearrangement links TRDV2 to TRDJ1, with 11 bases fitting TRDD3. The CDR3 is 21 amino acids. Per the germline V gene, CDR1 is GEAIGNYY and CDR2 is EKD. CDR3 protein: CARDTSFAGGYSPIYTDKLIF. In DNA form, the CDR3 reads TGTGCCCGTGACACGTCTTTCGCTGGGGGATACTCCCCAATCTACACCGATAAACTCATCTTT.

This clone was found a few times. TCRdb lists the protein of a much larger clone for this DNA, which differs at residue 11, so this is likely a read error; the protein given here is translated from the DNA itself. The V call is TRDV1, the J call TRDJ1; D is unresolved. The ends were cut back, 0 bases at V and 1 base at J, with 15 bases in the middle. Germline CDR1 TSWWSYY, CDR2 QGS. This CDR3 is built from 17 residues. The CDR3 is CALGELGLTACTDKLIF. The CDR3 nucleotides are TGTGCTCTTGGGGAACTGGGACTGACTGCCTGCACCGATAAACTCATCTTT.

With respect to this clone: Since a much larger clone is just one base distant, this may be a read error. CDR3 sequence reads: CACDTVNWGIRDSWGTRQMFF. The CDR3 DNA reads as TGTGCCTGTGACACCGTGAACTGGGGGATACGCGACTCCTGGGGCACCCGACAGATGTTTTTC. The chain has TRDV2 and TRDJ3, with TRDD3 identical over 13 bases. Germline V gene data show CDR1 as GEAIGNYY and CDR2 as EKD. The CDR3 covers 21 residues.

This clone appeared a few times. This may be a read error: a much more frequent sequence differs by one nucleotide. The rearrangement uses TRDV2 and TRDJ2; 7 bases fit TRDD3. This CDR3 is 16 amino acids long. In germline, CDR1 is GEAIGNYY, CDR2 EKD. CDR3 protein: CACDTVGGTLTAQPFF. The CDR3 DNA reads TGTGCCTGTGACACCGTTGGGGGAACTTTGACAGCACAACCCTTCTTT.

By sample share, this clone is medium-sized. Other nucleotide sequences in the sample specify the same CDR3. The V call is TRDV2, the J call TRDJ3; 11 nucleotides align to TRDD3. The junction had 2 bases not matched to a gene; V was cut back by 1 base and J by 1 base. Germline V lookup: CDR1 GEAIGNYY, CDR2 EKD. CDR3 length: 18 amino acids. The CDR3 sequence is CACDTGGYGSWDTRQMFF. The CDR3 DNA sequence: TGTGCCTGTGACACTGGGGGATACGGTTCCTGGGACACCCGACAGATGTTTTTC.

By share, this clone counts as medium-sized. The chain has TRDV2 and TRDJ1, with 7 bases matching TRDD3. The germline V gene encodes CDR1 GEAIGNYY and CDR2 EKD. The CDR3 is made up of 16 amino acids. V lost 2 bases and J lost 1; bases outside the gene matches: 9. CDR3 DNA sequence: TGTGCCTGTGACATCCTGGGGGTTGATCCCACCGATAAACTCATCTTT. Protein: CACDILGVDPTDKLIF.

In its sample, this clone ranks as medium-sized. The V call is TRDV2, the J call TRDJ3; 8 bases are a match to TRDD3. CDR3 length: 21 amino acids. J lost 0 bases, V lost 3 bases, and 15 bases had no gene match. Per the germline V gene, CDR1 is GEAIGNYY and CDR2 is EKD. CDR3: CACDPPTGGPLSSWDTRQMFF. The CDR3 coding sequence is TGTGCCTGTGACCCTCCTACTGGGGGTCCCCTAAGCTCCTGGGACACCCGACAGATGTTTTTC.

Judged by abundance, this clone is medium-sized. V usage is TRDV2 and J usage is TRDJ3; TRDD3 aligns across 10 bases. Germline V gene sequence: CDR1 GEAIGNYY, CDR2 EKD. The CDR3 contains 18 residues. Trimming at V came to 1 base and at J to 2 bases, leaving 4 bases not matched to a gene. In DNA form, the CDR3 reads TGTGCCTGTGACACTGGGGGATACATGGCCTGGGACACCCGACAGATGTTTTTC. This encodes CACDTGGYMAWDTRQMFF.